This T cell receptor (beta chain) was sequenced during a study of cytomegalovirus exposure and HLA in healthy donors. The sample holds a few counts of this clone. Data came from immunoSEQ multiplex PCR; TCRdb stores just in-frame clones and leaves some out. The sample holds around 150,000 clones; 70% to 90% are singletons and the top ten take 2.5% to 4%. V gave up 8 bases and J gave up 2 bases; unmatched junction bases: 9. Per the germline V gene, CDR1 is SGHNT and CDR2 is YENEEA. The CDR3 runs to 14 residues. Sequenced: PBMCs. The clonotype comes from a woman under 30 in good health and CMV-seropositive. The genes are TRBV11-3 and TRBJ2-7; TRBD1 matches at 7 bases. CDR3 loop: CASLTRDRPYEQYF. The CDR3 DNA follows: TGTGCCAGCCTCACCCGGGACAGACCCTACGAGCAGTACTTC.